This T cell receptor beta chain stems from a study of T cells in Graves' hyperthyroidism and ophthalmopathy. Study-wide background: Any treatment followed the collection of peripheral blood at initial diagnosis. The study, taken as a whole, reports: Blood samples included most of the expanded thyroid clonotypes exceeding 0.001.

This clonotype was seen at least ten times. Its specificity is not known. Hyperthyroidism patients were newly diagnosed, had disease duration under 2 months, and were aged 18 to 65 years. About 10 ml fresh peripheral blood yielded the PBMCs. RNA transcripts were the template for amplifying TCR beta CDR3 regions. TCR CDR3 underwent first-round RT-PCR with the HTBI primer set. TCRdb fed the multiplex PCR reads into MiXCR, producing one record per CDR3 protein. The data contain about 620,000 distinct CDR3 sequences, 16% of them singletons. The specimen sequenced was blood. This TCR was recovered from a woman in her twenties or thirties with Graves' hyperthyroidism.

The chain's CDR3 is CACKDRGHSYEQYF. The CDR3, as DNA: TGTGCCTGCAAAGACAGGGGCCACTCCTACGAGCAGTACTTC. V is TRBV30 and J is TRBJ2-7; 8 bases align to TRBD1. The trim removed 6 bases at V and 0 bases at J, leaving 7 bases unmatched. This CDR3 contains 14 residues. Germline V gives CDR1 GTSNPN, CDR2 SVGIG (reference sequence).